This T cell receptor beta chain was retrieved from a study of T cell responses to AZD1222 COVID-19 vaccine. General observations from the study: The donor cohort was predominantly white British with a female majority, and clonal diversity may have been underestimated. Only 5 or 6 people who got AZD1222 tested seropositive at baseline.

The assay was immunoSEQ multiplex PCR, and TCRdb's table has in-frame clones only and misses some. Altogether 90,000 to 100,000 clones are present, approximately 91% being singletons, with the ten largest covering about 3.7%. Germline CDR1 ENHRY, CDR2 SYGVKD. With 8 bases removed from V and 3 bases from J, the gap between germline ends came to 5 bases. The CDR3 is made up of 11 amino acids. On this clone: The antigen remains unidentified.

The origin of this receptor is an adult in good health. This material consisted of peripheral blood, taken on day 0 of AZD1222 vaccination. The V and J genes are TRBV10-3 and TRBJ1-5; D gene ambiguous. CDR3 sequence reads: CAILLNQPQHF. The DNA of the CDR3 is TGTGCCATCCTTCTCAATCAGCCCCAGCATTTT.